Sequencing of this T cell receptor beta chain was carried out in a study of blood T cell repertoires in COVID-19. Sequencing was performed with immunoSEQ multiplex PCR; in TCRdb, only in-frame clones are kept and a portion is missing. The sample includes about 250,000 clones, around nine tenths of them seen just once. The germline gives CDR1 GTSNPN, CDR2 SVGIG (reference sequence). This CDR3 has 11 amino acids. V was pared by 5 bases and J by 0 bases, with 5 bases between. The sample taken for sequencing was peripheral blood. The chain recombines TRBV30 with TRBJ2-7; D remains ambiguous. The receptor was isolated from a woman in her thirties or forties who had recovered from COVID-19. The DNA of the CDR3 is TGTGCCTGGCAGGACTCCTACGAGCAGTACTTC. Protein: CAWQDSYEQYF.